The clone carrying this T cell receptor beta chain was observed at least ten times. The length of the CDR3 is 14 residues. Looked up from germline, CDR1 is MNHEY and CDR2 is SVGAGI. Trimming stripped 2 bases from V and 4 bases from J, with 8 bases between. This sample is part of a study of T cells in Graves' hyperthyroidism and ophthalmopathy. Amplification yielded TCR beta CDR3 regions, with RNA transcripts as the source. The HTBI set primed first-round TCR CDR3 RT-PCR. In TCRdb, the multiplex PCR reads were re-called with MiXCR into one record per CDR3 protein. The table lists around 620,000 distinct CDR3 sequences, approximately 14% of them singletons. The authors took PBMCs from 10 ml fresh peripheral blood.

This clonotype was obtained from a young woman with Graves' ophthalmopathy. The source material was blood. The chain uses TRBV6-5 and TRBJ2-2; perhaps TRBD1 as D (5 bases). The CDR3 DNA reads TGTGCCAGCAGTTACACCAGGGTCACCGGGGAGCTGTTTTTT. It encodes CASSYTRVTGELFF.